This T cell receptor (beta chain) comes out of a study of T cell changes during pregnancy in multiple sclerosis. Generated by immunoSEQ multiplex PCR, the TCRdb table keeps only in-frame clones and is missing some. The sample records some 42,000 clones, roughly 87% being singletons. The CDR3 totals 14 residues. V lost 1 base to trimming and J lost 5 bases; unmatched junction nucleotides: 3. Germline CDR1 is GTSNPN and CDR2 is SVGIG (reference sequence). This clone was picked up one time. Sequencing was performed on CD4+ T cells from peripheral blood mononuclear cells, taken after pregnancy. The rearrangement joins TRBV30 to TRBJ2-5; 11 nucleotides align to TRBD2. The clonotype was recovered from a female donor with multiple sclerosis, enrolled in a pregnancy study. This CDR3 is CAWSALAGGETQYF. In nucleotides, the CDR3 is TGTGCCTGGAGTGCCCTAGCGGGGGGTGAGACCCAGTACTTC.